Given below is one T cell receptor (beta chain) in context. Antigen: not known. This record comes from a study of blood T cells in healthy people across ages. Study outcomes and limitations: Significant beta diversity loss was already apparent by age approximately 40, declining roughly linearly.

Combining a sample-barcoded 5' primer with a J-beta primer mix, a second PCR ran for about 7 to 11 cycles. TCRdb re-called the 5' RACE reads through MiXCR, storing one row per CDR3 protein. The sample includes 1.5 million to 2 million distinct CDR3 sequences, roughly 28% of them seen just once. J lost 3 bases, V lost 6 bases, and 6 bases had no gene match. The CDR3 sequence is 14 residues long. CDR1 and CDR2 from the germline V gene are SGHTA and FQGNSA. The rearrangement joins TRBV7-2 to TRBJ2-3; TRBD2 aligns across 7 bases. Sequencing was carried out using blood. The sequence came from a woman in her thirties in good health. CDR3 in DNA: TGTGCCAGCAGGCCTACTAGCGCTACAGATACGCAGTATTTT. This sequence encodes CASRPTSATDTQYF. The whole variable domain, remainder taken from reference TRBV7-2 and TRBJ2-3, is GAGVSQSPSNKVTEKGKDVELRCDPISGHTALYWYRQSLGQGLEFLIYFQGNSAPDKSGLPSDRFSAERTGGSVSTLTIQRTQQEDSAVYLCASRPTSATDTQYFGPGTRLTVL.